These 14 T cell receptor beta chains were sequenced from one sample in a study of control samples from healthy donors and cancer patients. This table comes from immunoSEQ multiplex PCR, and its TCRdb copy is limited to in-frame clones, with some not included. The repertoire holds 100,000 to 150,000 clones, with over 80% as singletons. Sequenced material: PBMCs. The receptors were gathered from a man older than 75 with head and neck cancer.

This chain uses TRBV20-1 with TRBJ2-5; possible D gene TRBD1, 6 bases. Trimming removed 3 bases at V and 0 bases at J, with 8 bases between. The CDR3 spans 13 residues. Germline V gene data show CDR1 as DFQATT and CDR2 as SNEGSKA (reference sequence). The CDR3 DNA sequence: TGCAGTGCTAGTGGACAGTACCAAGAGACCCAGTACTTC. Amino acids: CSASGQYQETQYF.

The chain carries TRBV5-1 and TRBJ1-6; possibly TRBD1 for D (5 bases). CDR1 is SGHRS, CDR2 YFSETQ, per germline. Trimming took 2 bases from V and 0 from J, leaving 12 bases between them. The CDR3 consists of 17 residues. CDR3 in DNA: TGCGCCAGCAGCTTTACAGGCACGAGCTCCTATAATTCACCCCTCCACTTT. Its protein is CASSFTGTSSYNSPLHF.

The chain combines TRBV19 with TRBJ2-7; TRBD1 matches at 7 bases. CDR1 LNHDA and CDR2 SQIVND come from the germline V gene (reference sequence). The CDR3 covers 17 residues. V gave up 6 bases and J gave up 0 bases; unmatched junction bases: 14. CDR3 in amino acids: CASSTWTGRSPSYEQYF. CDR3 in DNA: TGTGCCAGTAGCACCTGGACAGGTCGGTCCCCCTCCTACGAGCAGTACTTC.

This chain uses TRBV9 with TRBJ2-2, with D perhaps TRBD1 (5 bases). Per germline, CDR1 SGDLS and CDR2 YYNGEE. The CDR3 has 18 amino acids. The V gene lost 4 bases and the J gene lost 1 base, with 20 bases spanning the gap. The DNA of the CDR3 is TGTGCCAGCAGCCCTCTCCACAGGCCTCCCATGAACACCGGGGAGCTGTTTTTT. Protein product: CASSPLHRPPMNTGELFF. The complete variable domain, with remaining parts taken from reference TRBV9 and TRBJ2-2, reads DSGVTQTPKHLITATGQRVTLRCSPRSGDLSVYWYQQSLDQGLQFLIQYYNGEERAKGNILERFSAQQFPDLHSELNLSSLELGDSALYFCASSPLHRPPMNTGELFFGEGSRLTVL.

This clone has a single count. The V call is TRBV19, the J call TRBJ2-7, with 8 bases fitting TRBD1. The V gene's germline CDR1 is LNHDA and CDR2 SQIVND (reference sequence). This CDR3 is built from 14 residues. Losses at the gene ends were 7 bases for V and 2 bases for J; bases not matched to a gene: 7. In DNA, the CDR3 is TGTGCCAGTAACCCGGCCAGGGGGCCCTACGAGCAGTACTTC. This sequence encodes CASNPARGPYEQYF.

The chain couples TRBV5-4 to TRBJ1-2; TRBD1 matches at 9 bases. The germline gives CDR1 SGHNT, CDR2 YYREEE (reference sequence). V gave up 6 bases and J gave up 4 bases; unmatched junction bases: 7. The CDR3 loop spans 14 amino acids. This CDR3 reads CASKFDRGAYGYTF. Here the CDR3 DNA reads TGTGCCAGCAAGTTCGACAGGGGGGCCTATGGCTACACCTTC.

The chain employs TRBV5-8 and TRBJ2-3; no reliable D call. Between the trimmed V and J ends, which lost 0 bases and 6 bases, there was a span of 2 bases. CDR1 and CDR2 (germline): SGHTS, YDEGEE. The CDR3 sequence is 11 residues long. The CDR3 region has the DNA TGTGCCAGCAGCTTGGGGGATACGCAGTATTTT. Amino acids: CASSLGDTQYF.

This chain connects TRBV11-2 to TRBJ2-2, with a tentative D call TRBD2 (5 bases). The CDR3 loop spans 13 amino acids. Looked up from germline, CDR1 is SGHAT and CDR2 is FQNNGV. Trimming removed 5 bases from V and 4 bases from J, with 8 bases in between. This chain's CDR3 is CASSRDVTGELFF. CDR3 DNA: TGTGCCAGCAGCCGGGATGTCACCGGGGAGCTGTTTTTT.

V is TRBV7-9 and J is TRBJ2-1; 13 bases fit TRBD2. From germline, CDR1 is SEHNR and CDR2 FQNEAQ (reference sequence). V lost 4 bases to trimming and J lost 8 bases; unmatched junction nucleotides: 8. This CDR3 has 16 amino acids. In nucleotides, the CDR3 is TGTGCCAGCAGCTCCACTAGCGGGGGGGCCTGGTATGAGCAGTTCTTC. This sequence encodes CASSSTSGGAWYEQFF.

The chain links TRBV30 to TRBJ2-5; no clear D. Trimming shortened V by 2 bases and J by 5 bases, and 15 bases separated the two germline ends. CDR1 and CDR2 from the germline V gene are GTSNPN and SVGIG (reference sequence). The CDR3 contains 14 residues. The DNA of the CDR3 is TGTGCCTGGAGTAACGACGGCTGGTCTGAGACCCAGTACTTC. This gives the protein CAWSNDGWSETQYF.

The V gene is TRBV19, the J gene TRBJ1-1, with 7 bases identical to TRBD1. Germline CDR1 LNHDA, CDR2 SQIVND (reference sequence). V lost 4 bases to trimming and J lost 0 bases; unmatched junction nucleotides: 11. The CDR3 extends over 17 amino acids. The CDR3, as DNA: TGTGCCAGTAGTAGAAGGATAGGGGGCACTGTGAACACTGAAGCTTTCTTT. It yields the protein CASSRRIGGTVNTEAFF.

V is TRBV6-6 and J is TRBJ2-7; D remains unclear. V lost 0 bases and J lost 6, with 9 bases in between. The CDR3 runs 13 residues. From germline, CDR1 is MNHNY and CDR2 SVGAGI (reference sequence). In DNA, the CDR3 is TGTGCCAGCAGTTACTCGATTGCTTCCGAGCAGTACTTC. Its protein is CASSYSIASEQYF.

This chain links TRBV27 with TRBJ2-3, with D unresolved. The germline V and J ends were trimmed by 5 bases and 5 bases, with 14 bases remaining between them. CDR3 length equals 14 residues. CDR1 MNHEY and CDR2 SMNVEV come from the germline V gene (reference sequence). CDR3 region: CASSELTLLDTQYF. The CDR3 DNA reads as TGTGCCAGCAGTGAACTGACTCTCCTAGATACGCAGTATTTT.

V and J are TRBV7-2 and TRBJ1-2, with D perhaps matching TRBD1 (6 bases). Germline V CDR1 and CDR2: SGHTA, FQGNSA. The CDR3 spans 16 residues. Deletions cut 4 bases from V and 8 bases from J, with 23 bases between. The CDR3 is CASSSGPDRTPGGYTF. CDR3 DNA: TGTGCCAGCAGCTCCGGCCCCGACAGGACCCCAGGGGGCTACACCTTC.